Presented here are 18 T cell receptor beta chains from one specimen sequenced in a study of blood T cell repertoires in COVID-19. Assay: immunoSEQ multiplex PCR; the TCRdb copy retains only in-frame clones and omits some. The repertoire holds 150,000 to 200,000 clones, with around 90% as singletons. Sequencing input: peripheral blood. The source is a human donor in a cohort sampled during active COVID-19.

To note about this clone: The junction does not match germline at one end; this may be a read error. This chain connects TRBV18 to TRBJ2-7; D is unresolved. Germline lookup yields CDR1 KGHSH and CDR2 LQKENI. This CDR3 region has 13 residues. The CDR3 DNA reads as TGTGCCAGCTCACCAGAGGTGACCGGTCCCACGCACTTC. It codes for CASSPEVTGPTHF.

This chain uses TRBV5-1 with TRBJ1-4; perhaps TRBD1 as D (5 bases). The CDR3 covers 16 residues. The germline CDR1 and CDR2 sequences are SGHRS and YFSETQ. Between the trimmed V and J ends, which lost 1 base and 0 bases, there was a span of 10 bases. CDR3 DNA: TGCGCCAGCAGCTTGCGTCCAGGGCCAACTAATGAAAAACTGTTTTTT. Translating it yields CASSLRPGPTNEKLFF. Full variable domain (missing parts from reference TRBV5-1 and TRBJ1-4): KAGVTQTPRYLIKTRGQQVTLSCSPISGHRSVSWYQQTPGQGLQFLFEYFSETQRNKGNFPGRFSGRQFSNSRSEMNVSTLELGDSALYLCASSLRPGPTNEKLFFGSGTQLSVL.

Details on this clone: This sample includes further DNA sequences coding for the same CDR3. The chain is built from TRBV27 and TRBJ2-7, with 7 bases aligning to TRBD1. CDR3 length equals 13 residues. The J segment lost 3 bases and the V segment lost 3 bases, leaving 2 bases of the junction unmatched. Germline-derived CDR1 and CDR2 are MNHEY and SMNVEV (reference sequence). This CDR3 reads CASSLAGGYEQYF. The CDR3 DNA follows: TGTGCCAGCAGTTTGGCAGGGGGCTACGAGCAGTACTTC.

The chain employs TRBV11-2 and TRBJ2-1; the match to TRBD2 covers 13 bases. This CDR3 region has 17 residues. V was clipped by 5 bases and J by 4 bases; unmatched bases: 8. CDR1 is SGHAT, CDR2 FQNNGV, per germline. CDR3 nucleotides: TGTGCCAGCAGCAATCCGGGACTAGCGGGGCTTTACAATGAGCAGTTCTTC. Translation gives CASSNPGLAGLYNEQFF.

The gene calls are TRBV6-2 or TRBV6-3 and TRBJ2-7; D unresolved. Germline V CDR1 and CDR2: MNHEY, SVGEGT. The CDR3 runs to 12 residues. Trimming pared 0 bases from V and 6 bases from J, leaving 6 bases between. CDR3: CASSYSVGEQYF. In nucleotides, the CDR3 is TGTGCCAGCAGTTACTCAGTCGGCGAGCAGTACTTC.

The chain recombines TRBV6-5 with TRBJ2-7, with TRBD1 matching 7 bases. After removal of 6 bases from V and 6 bases from J, the junction contained 8 bases not matched to a gene. Germline V gene data show CDR1 as MNHEY and CDR2 as SVGAGI. This CDR3 contains 13 residues. Here the CDR3 reads CASRLTGSLEQYF. CDR3 sequence (DNA): TGTGCCAGCAGGTTGACAGGGTCCCTCGAGCAGTACTTC.

The V call is TRBV6-5, the J call TRBJ1-3; D gene ambiguous. Between the trimmed V and J ends, which lost 2 bases and 2 bases, there was a span of 4 bases. Germline V CDR1 and CDR2: MNHEY, SVGAGI. This CDR3 spans 13 amino acids. This chain's CDR3 is CASSYGPGNTIYF. CDR3 DNA: TGTGCCAGCAGTTACGGGCCTGGAAACACCATATATTTT.

This chain connects TRBV27 to TRBJ2-2, with D perhaps TRBD2 (5 bases). Germline loops: CDR1 MNHEY, CDR2 SMNVEV (reference sequence). The CDR3 length is 15 residues. The V end lost 3 bases, the J end lost 0 bases, and 8 bases lay between the germline ends. CDR3 in amino acids: CASSFSSTNTGELFF. The CDR3 DNA sequence: TGTGCCAGCAGTTTCTCTAGCACGAACACCGGGGAGCTGTTTTTT.

The chain recombines TRBV5-1 with TRBJ2-7, with TRBD2 matching 7 bases. Trimming took 0 bases from V and 0 from J; bases not matched to a gene: 3. The germline V gene has CDR1 SGHRS and CDR2 YFSETQ. This CDR3 has 15 amino acids. CDR3 bases: TGCGCCAGCAGCTTGGTAGCGGGCAGCTCCTACGAGCAGTACTTC. Protein: CASSLVAGSSYEQYF.

The chain joins TRBV7-9 to TRBJ1-1, with D perhaps matching TRBD1 (6 bases). The CDR3 totals 13 residues. Germline CDR1 reads SEHNR; CDR2 reads FQNEAQ (reference sequence). V gave up 5 bases and J gave up 5 bases, with 12 bases separating them. The CDR3 region is CASSAQGGTEAFF. The CDR3 DNA is TGTGCCAGCAGCGCACAGGGTGGGACTGAAGCTTTCTTT.

The chain joins TRBV18 to TRBJ1-1, with TRBD1 matching over 7 bases. Germline V gives CDR1 KGHSH, CDR2 LQKENI. Trimming cost V 3 bases and J 1 base; bases outside gene matches: 5. This CDR3 spans 15 amino acids. CDR3 sequence (DNA): TGTGCCAGCTCACCCGAACAGGGGACGAACACTGAAGCTTTCTTT. Translating gives CASSPEQGTNTEAFF.

The chain employs TRBV7-9 and TRBJ2-7; 10 bases align to TRBD1. Germline CDR1 is SEHNR and CDR2 is FQNEAQ (reference sequence). This CDR3 is built from 15 residues. Trimming took 1 base from V and 2 from J; bases not matched to a gene: 2. Here the CDR3 reads CASSLGTGGTYEQYF. The CDR3, as DNA: TGTGCCAGCAGCTTAGGGACAGGGGGAACCTACGAGCAGTACTTC.

This rearrangement joins TRBV24-1 to TRBJ2-5; 9 bases map to TRBD2. Germline-derived CDR1 and CDR2 are KGHDR and SFDVKD. V trimming: 5 bases; J trimming: 3 bases; junction bases outside the gene matches: 0. The CDR3 length is 13 residues. In DNA, the CDR3 is TGTGCCACCAGTGGACTAGCGGAAGAGACCCAGTACTTC. Translating it yields CATSGLAEETQYF.

The V and J genes are TRBV3-1 (or the pseudogene TRBV3-2) and TRBJ2-5; a possible D gene is TRBD2 (5 bases). This CDR3 has 15 residues. With 4 bases removed from V and 3 bases from J, the gap between germline ends came to 15 bases. From germline, CDR1 is LGHDT and CDR2 YNNKEL (reference sequence). CDR3 residues: CASSPRRTTEETQYF. In DNA, the CDR3 is TGTGCCAGCAGCCCTCGGAGGACCACCGAAGAGACCCAGTACTTC.

This chain joins TRBV9 and TRBJ2-3, with 8 bases lining up with TRBD2. Germline-derived CDR1 and CDR2 are SGDLS and YYNGEE. The V gene end was trimmed by 1 base and the J gene end by 1 base; junction bases not matched to a gene: 8. The CDR3 contains 17 residues. This CDR3 is CASSVMGSGTGTDTQYF. DNA of the CDR3: TGTGCCAGCAGCGTAATGGGTAGCGGGACGGGCACAGATACGCAGTATTTT.

This CDR3 reads CARGQGPDTQYF. DNA for the CDR3: TGTGCCCGAGGGCAGGGGCCAGATACGCAGTATTTT. The chain has TRBV30 and TRBJ2-3, with D tentatively TRBD1 (6 bases). The V gene lost 8 bases and the J gene lost 4 bases, with 13 bases spanning the gap. The CDR3 runs to 12 residues. CDR1 is GTSNPN and CDR2 is SVGIG in the germline V gene (reference sequence).

This clone was observed a handful of times. The chain joins TRBV18 to TRBJ2-7, with a possible D match to TRBD1 (6 bases). Looked up from germline, CDR1 is KGHSH and CDR2 is LQKENI. There are 14 residues in the CDR3. V lost 3 bases and J 3 bases, leaving 12 bases between the germline ends. CDR3 bases: TGTGCCAGCTCACCGGGACAAACTCTCTACGAGCAGTACTTC. Translation: CASSPGQTLYEQYF.

This chain's CDR3 is CASTQGAGELFF. For the CDR3, the DNA is TGTGCCAGCACACAGGGAGCCGGGGAGCTGTTTTTT. The rearrangement links TRBV9 to TRBJ2-2; possibly TRBD1 for D (6 bases). Germline CDR1 reads SGDLS; CDR2 reads YYNGEE. This CDR3 contains 12 residues. V was cut by 6 bases and J by 6 bases, with 9 bases left in between.